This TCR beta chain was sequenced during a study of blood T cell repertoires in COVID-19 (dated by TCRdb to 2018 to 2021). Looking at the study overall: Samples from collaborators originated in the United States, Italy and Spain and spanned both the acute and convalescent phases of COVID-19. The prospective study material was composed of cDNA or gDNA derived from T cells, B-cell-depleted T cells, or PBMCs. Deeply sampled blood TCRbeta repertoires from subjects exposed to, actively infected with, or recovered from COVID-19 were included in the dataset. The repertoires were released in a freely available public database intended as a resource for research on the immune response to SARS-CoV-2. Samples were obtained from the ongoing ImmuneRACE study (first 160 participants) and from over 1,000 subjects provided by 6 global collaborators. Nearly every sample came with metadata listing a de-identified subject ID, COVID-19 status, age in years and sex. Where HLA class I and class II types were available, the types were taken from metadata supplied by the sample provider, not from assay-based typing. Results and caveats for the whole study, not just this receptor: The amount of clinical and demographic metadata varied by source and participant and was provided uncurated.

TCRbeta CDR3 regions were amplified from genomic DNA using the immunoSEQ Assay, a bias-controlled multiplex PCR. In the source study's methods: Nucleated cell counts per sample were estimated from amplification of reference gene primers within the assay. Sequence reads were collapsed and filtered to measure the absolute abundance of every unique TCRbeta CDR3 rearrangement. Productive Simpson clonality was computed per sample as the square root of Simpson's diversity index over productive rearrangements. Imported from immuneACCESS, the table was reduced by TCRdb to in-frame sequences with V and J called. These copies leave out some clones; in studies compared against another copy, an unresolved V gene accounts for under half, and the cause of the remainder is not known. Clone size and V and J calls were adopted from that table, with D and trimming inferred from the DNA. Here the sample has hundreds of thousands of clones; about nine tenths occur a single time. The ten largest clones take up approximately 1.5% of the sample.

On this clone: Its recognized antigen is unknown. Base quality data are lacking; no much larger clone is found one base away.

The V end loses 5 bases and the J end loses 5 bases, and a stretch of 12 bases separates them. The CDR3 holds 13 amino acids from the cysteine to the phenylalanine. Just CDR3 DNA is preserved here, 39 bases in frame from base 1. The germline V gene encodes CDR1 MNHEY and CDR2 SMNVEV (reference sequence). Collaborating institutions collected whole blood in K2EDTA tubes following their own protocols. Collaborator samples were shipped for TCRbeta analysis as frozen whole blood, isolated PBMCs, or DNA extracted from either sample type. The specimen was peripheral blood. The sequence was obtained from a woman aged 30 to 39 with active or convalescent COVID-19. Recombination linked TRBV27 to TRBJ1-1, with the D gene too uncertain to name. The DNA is TGTGCCAGCAGTGCCTTTGGACTGACTGAAGCTTTCTTT. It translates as CASSAFGLTEAFF.